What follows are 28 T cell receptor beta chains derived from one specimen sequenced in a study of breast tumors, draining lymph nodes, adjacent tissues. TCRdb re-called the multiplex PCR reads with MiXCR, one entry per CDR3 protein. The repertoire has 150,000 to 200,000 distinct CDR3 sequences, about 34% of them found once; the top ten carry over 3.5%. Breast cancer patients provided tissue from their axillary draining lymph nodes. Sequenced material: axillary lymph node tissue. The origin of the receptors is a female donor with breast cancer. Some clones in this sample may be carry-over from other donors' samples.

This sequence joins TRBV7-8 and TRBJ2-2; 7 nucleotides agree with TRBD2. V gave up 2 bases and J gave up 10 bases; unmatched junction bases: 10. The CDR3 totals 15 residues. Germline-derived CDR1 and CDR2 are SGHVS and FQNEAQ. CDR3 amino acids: CASSLRDYLELELFF. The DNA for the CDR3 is TGTGCCAGCAGCTTACGGGACTATCTGGAACTGGAGCTGTTTTTT.

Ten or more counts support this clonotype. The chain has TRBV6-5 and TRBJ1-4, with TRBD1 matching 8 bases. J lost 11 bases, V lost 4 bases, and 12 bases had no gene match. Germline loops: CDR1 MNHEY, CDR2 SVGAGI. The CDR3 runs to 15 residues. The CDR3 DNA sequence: TGTGCCAGCAGTTCGGTTGGGACAGGAGGGGGGAAACTGTTTTTT. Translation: CASSSVGTGGGKLFF.

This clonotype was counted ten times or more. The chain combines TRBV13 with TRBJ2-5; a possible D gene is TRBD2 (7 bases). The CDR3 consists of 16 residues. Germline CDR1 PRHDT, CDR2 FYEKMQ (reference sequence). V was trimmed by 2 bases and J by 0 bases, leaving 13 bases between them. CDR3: CASSLWGGLYQETQYF. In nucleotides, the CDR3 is TGTGCCAGCAGCTTATGGGGGGGCCTTTACCAAGAGACCCAGTACTTC.

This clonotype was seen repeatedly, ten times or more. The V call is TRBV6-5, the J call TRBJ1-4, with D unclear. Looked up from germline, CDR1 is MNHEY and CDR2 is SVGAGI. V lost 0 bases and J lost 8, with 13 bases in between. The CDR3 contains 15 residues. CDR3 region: CASSYSGSLGEKLFF. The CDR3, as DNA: TGTGCCAGCAGTTACTCTGGGAGTCTTGGGGAAAAACTGTTTTTT.

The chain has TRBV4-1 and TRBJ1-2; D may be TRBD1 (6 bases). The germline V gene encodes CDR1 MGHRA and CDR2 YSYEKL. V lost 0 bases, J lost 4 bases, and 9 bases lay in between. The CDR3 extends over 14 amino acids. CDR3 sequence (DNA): TGCGCCAGCAGCCAAGATTCGGGGGCCTATGGCTACACCTTC. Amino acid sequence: CASSQDSGAYGYTF.

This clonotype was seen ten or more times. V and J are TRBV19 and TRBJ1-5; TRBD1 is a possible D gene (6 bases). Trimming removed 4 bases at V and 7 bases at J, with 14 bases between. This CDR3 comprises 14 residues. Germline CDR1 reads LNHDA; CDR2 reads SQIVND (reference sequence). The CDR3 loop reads CASSKGGGRQPQHF. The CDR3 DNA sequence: TGTGCCAGTAGTAAGGGGGGAGGGCGGCAGCCCCAGCATTTT.

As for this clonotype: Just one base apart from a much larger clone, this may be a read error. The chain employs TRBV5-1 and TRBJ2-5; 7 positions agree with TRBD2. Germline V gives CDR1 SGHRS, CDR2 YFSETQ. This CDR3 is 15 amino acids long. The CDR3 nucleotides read TGCGCCGGCAGCGGGTACGGGGGGAACCAAGAGACCCAGTACTTC. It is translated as CAGSGYGGNQETQYF.

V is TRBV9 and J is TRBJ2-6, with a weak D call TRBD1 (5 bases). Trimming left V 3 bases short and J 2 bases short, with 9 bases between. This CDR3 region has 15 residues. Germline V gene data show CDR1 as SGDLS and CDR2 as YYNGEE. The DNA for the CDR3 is TGTGCCAGCAGCGCCCTAGGGGCTGGGGCCAACGTCCTGACTTTC. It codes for CASSALGAGANVLTF.

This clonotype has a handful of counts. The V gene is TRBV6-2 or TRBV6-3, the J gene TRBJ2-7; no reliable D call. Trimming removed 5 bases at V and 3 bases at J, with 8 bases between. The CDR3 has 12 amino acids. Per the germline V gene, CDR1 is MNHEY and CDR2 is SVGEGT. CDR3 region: CASSDRSYEQYF. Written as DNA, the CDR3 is TGTGCCAGCAGTGATCGAAGCTACGAGCAGTACTTC.

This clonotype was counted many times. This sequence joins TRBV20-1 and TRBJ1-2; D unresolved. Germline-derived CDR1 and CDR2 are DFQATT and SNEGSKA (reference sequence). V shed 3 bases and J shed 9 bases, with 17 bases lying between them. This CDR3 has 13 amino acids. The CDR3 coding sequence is TGCAGTGCTAGCGGTGGGCCCGGGGATAGCTACACCTTC. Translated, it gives CSASGGPGDSYTF.

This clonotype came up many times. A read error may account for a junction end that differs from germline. CDR3: CSARTGASSSEQYF. In DNA, the CDR3 is TGCAGTGCTCGGACAGGGGCCAGCTCCTCCGAGCAGTACTTC. The rearrangement links TRBV20-1 to TRBJ2-7; TRBD1 aligns across 9 bases. CDR3 size: 14 residues. Germline V CDR1 and CDR2: DFQATT, SNEGSKA (reference sequence).

The CDR3 nucleotides read TGTGCCAGCAGCGGTGACAGGGGGCGAACCGCTCAGCCCCAGCATTTT. Its translation: CASSGDRGRTAQPQHF. The V gene is TRBV7-8, the J gene TRBJ1-5, with 10 bases aligning to TRBD1. This CDR3 spans 16 amino acids. Germline V gene data show CDR1 as SGHVS and CDR2 as FQNEAQ. Unmatched junction bases numbered 10, after V lost 5 bases and J lost 6 bases.

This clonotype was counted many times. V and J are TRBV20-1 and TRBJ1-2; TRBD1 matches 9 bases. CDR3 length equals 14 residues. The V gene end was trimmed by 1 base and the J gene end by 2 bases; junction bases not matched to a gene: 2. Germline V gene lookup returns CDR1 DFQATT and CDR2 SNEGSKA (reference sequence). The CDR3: CSARAGQGNYGYTF. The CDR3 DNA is TGCAGTGCTAGAGCAGGACAGGGGAACTATGGCTACACCTTC.

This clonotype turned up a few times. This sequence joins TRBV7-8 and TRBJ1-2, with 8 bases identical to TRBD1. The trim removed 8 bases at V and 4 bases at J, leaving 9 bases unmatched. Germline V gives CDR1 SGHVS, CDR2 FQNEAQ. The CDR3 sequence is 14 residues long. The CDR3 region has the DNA TGTGCCAGCGGGCAGCAGGACAGGGCCTATGGCTACACCTTC. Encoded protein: CASGQQDRAYGYTF.

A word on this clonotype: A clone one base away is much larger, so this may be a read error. The CDR3: CASGLTGLMEFF. The CDR3 DNA sequence: TGTGCCAGCGGTTTGACAGGGTTGATGGAGTTCTTC. This chain links TRBV27 with TRBJ2-1; 7 nucleotides align to TRBD1. CDR1 is MNHEY, CDR2 SMNVEV, per germline (reference sequence). The CDR3 is made up of 12 amino acids.

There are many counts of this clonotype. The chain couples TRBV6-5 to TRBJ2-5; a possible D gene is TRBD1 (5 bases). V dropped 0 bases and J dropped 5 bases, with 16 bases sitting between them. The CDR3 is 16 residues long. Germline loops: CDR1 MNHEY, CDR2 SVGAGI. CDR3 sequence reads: CASSYSGRQSKETQYF. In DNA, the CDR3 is TGTGCCAGCAGTTACTCCGGTCGACAGTCGAAGGAGACCCAGTACTTC.

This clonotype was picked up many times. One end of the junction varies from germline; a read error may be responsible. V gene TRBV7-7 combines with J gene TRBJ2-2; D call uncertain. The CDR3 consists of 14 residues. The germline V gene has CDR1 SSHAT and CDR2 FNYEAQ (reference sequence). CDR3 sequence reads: CASSQQLGIGELFF. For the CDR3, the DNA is TGTGCTAGCAGCCAACAGCTTGGTATCGGGGAGCTGTTTTTT.

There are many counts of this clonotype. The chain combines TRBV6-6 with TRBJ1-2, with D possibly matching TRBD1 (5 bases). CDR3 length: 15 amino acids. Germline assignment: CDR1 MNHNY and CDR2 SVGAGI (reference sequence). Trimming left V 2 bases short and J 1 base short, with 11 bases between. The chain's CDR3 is CASSYGGGLNYGYTF. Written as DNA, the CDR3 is TGTGCCAGCAGTTACGGGGGAGGTCTTAACTATGGCTACACCTTC.

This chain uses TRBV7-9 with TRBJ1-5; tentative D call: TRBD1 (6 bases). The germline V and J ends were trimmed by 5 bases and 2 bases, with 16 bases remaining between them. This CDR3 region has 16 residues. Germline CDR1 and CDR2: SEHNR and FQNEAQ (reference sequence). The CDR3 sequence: CASSTRGGGGNQPQHF. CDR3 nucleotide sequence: TGTGCCAGCAGCACAAGAGGGGGAGGAGGCAATCAGCCCCAGCATTTT.

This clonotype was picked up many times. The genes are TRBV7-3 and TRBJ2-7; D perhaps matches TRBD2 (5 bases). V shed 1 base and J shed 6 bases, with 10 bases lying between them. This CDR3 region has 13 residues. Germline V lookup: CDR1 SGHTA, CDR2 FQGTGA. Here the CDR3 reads CASSLSSGFEQYF. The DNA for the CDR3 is TGTGCCAGCAGCTTAAGTTCGGGGTTCGAGCAGTACTTC. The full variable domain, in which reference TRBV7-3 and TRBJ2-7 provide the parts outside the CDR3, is GAGVSQTPSNKVTEKGKYVELRCDPISGHTALYWYRQSLGQGPEFLIYFQGTGAADDSGLPNDRFFAVRPEGSVSTLKIQRTERGDSAVYLCASSLSSGFEQYFGPGTRLTVT.

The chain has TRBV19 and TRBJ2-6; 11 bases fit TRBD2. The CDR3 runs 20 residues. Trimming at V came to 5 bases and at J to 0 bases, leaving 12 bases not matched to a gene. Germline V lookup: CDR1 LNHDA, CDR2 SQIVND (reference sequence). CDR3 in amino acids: CASSGRRTSGLCSGANVLTF. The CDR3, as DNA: TGTGCCAGTAGTGGTCGCAGGACTAGCGGGCTGTGCTCTGGGGCCAACGTCCTGACTTTC.

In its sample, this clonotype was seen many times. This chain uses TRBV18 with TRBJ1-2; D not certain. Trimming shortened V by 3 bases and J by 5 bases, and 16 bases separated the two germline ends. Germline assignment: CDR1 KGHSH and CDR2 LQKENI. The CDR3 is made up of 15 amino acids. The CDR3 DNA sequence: TGTGCCAGCTCACCCTACGGGGTAGAATGGTATGGCTACACCTTC. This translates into CASSPYGVEWYGYTF.

The CDR3: CASSFGGIANVLTF. The CDR3, as DNA: TGTGCCAGCAGCTTCGGCGGGATAGCCAACGTCCTGACTTTC. The V call is TRBV13, the J call TRBJ2-6, with D possibly being TRBD2 (6 bases). V lost 3 bases, J lost 7 bases, and 10 bases lay in between. There are 14 residues in the CDR3. Looked up from germline, CDR1 is PRHDT and CDR2 is FYEKMQ (reference sequence).

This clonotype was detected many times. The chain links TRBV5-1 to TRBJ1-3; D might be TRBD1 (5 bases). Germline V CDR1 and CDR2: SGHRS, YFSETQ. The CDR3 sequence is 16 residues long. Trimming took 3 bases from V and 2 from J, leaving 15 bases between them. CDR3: CASSSQSGTPGNTIYF. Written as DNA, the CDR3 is TGCGCCAGCAGCTCACAATCCGGGACCCCTGGAAACACCATATATTTT.

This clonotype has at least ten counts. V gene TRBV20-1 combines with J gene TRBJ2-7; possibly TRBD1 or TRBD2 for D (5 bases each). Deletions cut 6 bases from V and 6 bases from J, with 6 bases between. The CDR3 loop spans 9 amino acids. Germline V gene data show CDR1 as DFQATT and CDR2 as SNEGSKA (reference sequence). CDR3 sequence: CSAGREQYF. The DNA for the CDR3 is TGCAGTGCGGGACGCGAGCAGTACTTC.

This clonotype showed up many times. The CDR3 nucleotides read TGTGCCAGCAGCTGGGGGGGGTTATCAGATACGCAGTATTTT. It yields the protein CASSWGGLSDTQYF. The genes are TRBV11-2 and TRBJ2-3; TRBD2 matches 7 bases. Germline CDR1 is SGHAT and CDR2 is FQNNGV. Trimming at V came to 4 bases and at J to 4 bases, leaving 5 bases not matched to a gene. This CDR3 has 14 residues. The full variable domain, with the rest looked up from reference TRBV11-2 and TRBJ2-3, is EAGVAQSPRYKIIEKRQSVAFWCNPISGHATLYWYQQILGQGPKLLIQFQNNGVVDDSQLPKDRFSAERLKGVDSTLKIQPAKLEDSAVYLCASSWGGLSDTQYFGPGTRLTVL.

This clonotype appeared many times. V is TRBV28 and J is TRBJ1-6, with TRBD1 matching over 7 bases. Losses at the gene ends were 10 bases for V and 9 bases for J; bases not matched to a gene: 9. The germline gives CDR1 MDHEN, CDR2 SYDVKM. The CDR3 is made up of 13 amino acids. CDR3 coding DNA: TGTGCCACCGTTGACAGGGTGCCTTCACCCCTCCACTTT. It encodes CATVDRVPSPLHF. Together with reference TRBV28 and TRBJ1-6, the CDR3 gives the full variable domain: DVKVTQSSRYLVKRTGEKVFLECVQDMDHENMFWYRQDPGLGLRLIYFSYDVKMKEKGDIPEGYSVSREKKERFSLILESASTNQTSMYLCATVDRVPSPLHFGNGTRLTVT.

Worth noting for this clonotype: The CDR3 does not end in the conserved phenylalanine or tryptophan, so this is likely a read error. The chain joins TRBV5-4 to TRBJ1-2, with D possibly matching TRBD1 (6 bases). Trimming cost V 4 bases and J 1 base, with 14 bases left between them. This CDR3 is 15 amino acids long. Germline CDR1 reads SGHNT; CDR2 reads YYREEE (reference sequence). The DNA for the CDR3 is TGTGCCAGCAGCAAAGGAACAGGGTATAACTATGGCTACACCCTC. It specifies CASSKGTGYNYGYTL.